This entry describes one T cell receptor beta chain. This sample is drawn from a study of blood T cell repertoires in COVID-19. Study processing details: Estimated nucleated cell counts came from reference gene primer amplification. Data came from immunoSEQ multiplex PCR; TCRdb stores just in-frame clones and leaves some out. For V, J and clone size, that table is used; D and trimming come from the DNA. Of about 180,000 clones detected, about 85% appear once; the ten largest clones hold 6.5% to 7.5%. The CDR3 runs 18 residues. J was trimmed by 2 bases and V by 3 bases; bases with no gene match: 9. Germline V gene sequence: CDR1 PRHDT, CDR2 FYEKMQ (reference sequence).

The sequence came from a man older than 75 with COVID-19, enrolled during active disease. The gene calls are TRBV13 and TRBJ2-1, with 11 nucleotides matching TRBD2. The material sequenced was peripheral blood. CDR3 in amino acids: CASSLVAGGPRAYNEQFF. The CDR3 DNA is TGTGCCAGCAGCTTGGTAGCGGGGGGGCCGAGGGCCTACAATGAGCAGTTCTTC.